These T cell receptor beta chains were read from a single sample in a study of blood T cells in healthy people across ages. TCRdb reprocessed the 5' RACE reads with MiXCR, giving one entry per CDR3 protein. The sample has some 900,000 distinct CDR3 sequences; roughly 52% are singletons. The sample comprised blood. The origin of the receptors is a man aged 25-45 years in good health. Each CDR3 is given with its conserved first and last residue. D genes are given only for firm matches. Clone sizes are given selectively: once, few, many, or a class where the clone is expanded.

clone size,V gene,D gene,J gene,CDR3 protein,CDR3 DNA
few,TRBV27,.,TRBJ2-3,CASSPGRTENTDTQYF,TGTGCCAGCAGTCCCGGACGGACTGAGAACACAGATACGCAGTATTTT
many,TRBV27,TRBD2,TRBJ2-3,CASSPLVAGPSTDTQYF,TGTGCCAGCAGTCCCCTGGTAGCGGGGCCCAGCACAGATACGCAGTATTTT
.,TRBV10-3,TRBD1,TRBJ2-3,CAISGRDRGLGDTQYF,TGTGCCATCAGTGGTCGGGACAGGGGGCTTGGAGATACGCAGTATTTT
once,TRBV21-1,.,TRBJ1-2,CARMTGAYYGYTF,TGTGCCAGGATGACAGGGGCTTACTATGGCTACACCTTC
many,TRBV15,.,TRBJ2-3,CATSRDRGGTDTQYF,TGTGCCACCAGCAGAGACAGGGGCGGGACAGATACGCAGTATTTT
.,TRBV5-6,TRBD2,TRBJ2-3,CASSFGTSGGLDTQYF,TGTGCCAGCAGCTTTGGGACTAGCGGGGGGCTAGATACGCAGTATTTT
.,TRBV6-5,TRBD2,TRBJ2-1,CASSSLGGGFVNEQFF,TGTGCCAGCAGTTCCCTCGGCGGGGGGTTTGTGAATGAGCAGTTCTTC
few,TRBV7-9,.,TRBJ2-1,CASSPPAWTASSYNEQFF,TGTGCCAGCAGCCCACCGGCCTGGACCGCGAGCTCCTACAATGAGCAGTTCTTC
.,TRBV6-2/TRBV6-3,TRBD1,TRBJ2-7,CAIRDRGYEQYF,TGTGCCATCCGGGACAGGGGTTACGAGCAGTACTTC
.,TRBV7-3,TRBD2,TRBJ2-1,CASSPGASGGAEQLF,TGTGCCAGCTCACCGGGGGCTAGCGGGGGGGCTGAGCAGTTATTC
.,TRBV7-2,TRBD2,TRBJ2-3,CASSVAGEGGTQYF,TGTGCCAGCAGCGTAGCGGGGGAAGGGGGTACGCAGTATTTT
.,TRBV10-3,.,TRBJ1-5,CAISERGNQPQHF,TGTGCCATCAGTGAGCGGGGTAATCAGCCCCAGCATTTT
few,TRBV20-1,.,TRBJ1-4,CSARDLQGREKLFF,TGCAGTGCTAGAGATCTACAGGGACGCGAAAAACTGTTTTTT
.,TRBV6-2/TRBV6-3,TRBD1,TRBJ2-7,CASSSGTGGRNEQYF,TGTGCCAGCAGTAGCGGGACAGGGGGTAGGAACGAGCAGTACTTC
.,TRBV13,.,TRBJ1-2,CASSLGARGGYGYTF,TGTGCCAGCAGCTTAGGTGCCAGGGGAGGCTATGGCTACACCTTC
.,TRBV29-1,.,TRBJ1-1,CSVVVLGAETGAFF,TGCAGCGTTGTCGTCCTGGGGGCAGAGACTGGAGCTTTCTTT
.,TRBV6-1,TRBD1,TRBJ1-2,CASSNRGKYGYTF,TGTGCCAGCAGTAACAGGGGGAAGTATGGCTACACCTTC
.,TRBV12-3/TRBV12-4,.,TRBJ2-7,CASSFRGSYNEQYF,TGTGCCAGCAGTTTCCGGGGGTCCTACAATGAGCAGTACTTC
.,TRBV7-2,TRBD2,TRBJ2-1,CASSTNSGRGAPAHYNEQFF,TGTGCCAGCAGCACCAATAGCGGGAGGGGGGCCCCCGCCCACTACAATGAGCAGTTCTTC
.,TRBV30,.,TRBJ2-1,CAWGSICNEQFF,TGTGCCTGGGGCAGTATCTGCAATGAGCAGTTCTTC
.,TRBV27,.,TRBJ1-6,CASSPGGWGPLHF,TGTGCCAGCAGTCCCGGGGGTTGGGGACCCCTCCACTTT
few,TRBV5-6,.,TRBJ2-3,CASSRPRRGASTDTQYF,TGTGCCAGCAGTCGTCCTAGGAGGGGTGCTAGCACAGATACGCAGTATTTT
many,TRBV27,.,TRBJ2-7,CASTSLGDPTYEQYF,TGTGCCAGCACCTCCCTAGGGGACCCGACCTACGAGCAGTACTTC
.,TRBV11-2,TRBD1,TRBJ2-7,CASSIAGTEYEQYF,TGTGCCAGCAGCATCGCCGGGACAGAGTACGAGCAGTACTTC
.,TRBV6-1,.,TRBJ1-2,CASSAAVNYGYTF,TGTGCCAGCAGTGCTGCAGTTAACTATGGCTACACCTTC